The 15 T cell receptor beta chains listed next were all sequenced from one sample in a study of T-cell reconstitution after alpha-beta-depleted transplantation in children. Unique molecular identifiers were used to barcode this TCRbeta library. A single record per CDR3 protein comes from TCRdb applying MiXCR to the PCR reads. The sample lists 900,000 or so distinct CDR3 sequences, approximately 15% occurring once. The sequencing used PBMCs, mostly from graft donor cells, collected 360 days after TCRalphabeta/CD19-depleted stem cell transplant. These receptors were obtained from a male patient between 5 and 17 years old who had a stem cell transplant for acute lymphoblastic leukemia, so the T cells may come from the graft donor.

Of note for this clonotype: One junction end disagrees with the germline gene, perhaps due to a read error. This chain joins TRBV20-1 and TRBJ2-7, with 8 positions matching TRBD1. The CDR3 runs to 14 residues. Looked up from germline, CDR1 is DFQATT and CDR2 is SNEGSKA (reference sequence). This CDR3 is CSAPPDRDASPQAF. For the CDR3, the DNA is TGCAGTGCTCCCCCGGACAGGGACGCGTCCCCCCAGGCCTTC.

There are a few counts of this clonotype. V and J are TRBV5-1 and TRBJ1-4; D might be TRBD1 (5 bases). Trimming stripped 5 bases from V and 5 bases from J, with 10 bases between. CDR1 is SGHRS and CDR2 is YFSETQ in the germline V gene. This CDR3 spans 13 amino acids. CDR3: CASRGAPNEKLFF. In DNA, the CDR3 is TGCGCCAGCAGAGGGGCCCCAAATGAAAAACTGTTTTTT.

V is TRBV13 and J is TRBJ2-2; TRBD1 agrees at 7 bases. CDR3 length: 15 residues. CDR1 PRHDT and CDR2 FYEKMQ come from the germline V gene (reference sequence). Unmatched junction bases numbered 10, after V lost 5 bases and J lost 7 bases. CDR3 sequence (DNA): TGTGCCAGCAGCCCTGGACAGGATCGAATCGGGGAGCTGTTTTTT. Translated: CASSPGQDRIGELFF.

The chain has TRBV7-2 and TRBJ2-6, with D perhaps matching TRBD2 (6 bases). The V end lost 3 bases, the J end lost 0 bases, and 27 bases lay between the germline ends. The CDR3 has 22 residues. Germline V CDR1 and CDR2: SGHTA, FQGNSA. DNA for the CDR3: TGTGCCAGCAGCTTCTGGGAGGTGCCCCGACGTCCCGATACCTCTGGGGCCAACGTCCTGACTTTC. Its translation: CASSFWEVPRRPDTSGANVLTF.

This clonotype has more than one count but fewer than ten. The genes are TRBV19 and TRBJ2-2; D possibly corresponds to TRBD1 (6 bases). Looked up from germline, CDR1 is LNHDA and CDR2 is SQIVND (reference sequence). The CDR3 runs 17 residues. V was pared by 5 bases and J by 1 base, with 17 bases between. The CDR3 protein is CASSAQRGSLNTGELFF. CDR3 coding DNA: TGTGCCAGTAGTGCTCAGAGGGGGTCGCTGAACACCGGGGAGCTGTTTTTT.

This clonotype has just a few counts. This chain's CDR3 is CASALTTGGPGELFF. CDR3 DNA sequence: TGCGCCAGCGCCCTAACGACAGGGGGCCCGGGGGAGCTGTTTTTT. The V call is TRBV5-1, the J call TRBJ2-2; the match to TRBD1 covers 10 bases. CDR1 SGHRS and CDR2 YFSETQ come from the germline V gene. With 7 bases clipped from V and 8 bases from J, the junction kept 11 bases outside the gene matches. This CDR3 spans 15 amino acids.

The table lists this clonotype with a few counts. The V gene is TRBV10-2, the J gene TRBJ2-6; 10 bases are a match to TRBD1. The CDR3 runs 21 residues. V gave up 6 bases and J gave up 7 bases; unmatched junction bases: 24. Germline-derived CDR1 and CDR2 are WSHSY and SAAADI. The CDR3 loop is CASRSPGQGQLWGLGANVLTF. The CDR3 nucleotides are TGCGCCAGCAGAAGCCCGGGACAGGGGCAACTCTGGGGGTTGGGAGCCAACGTCCTGACTTTC.

The CDR3 sequence is CASSLLNTAAFF. CDR3 nucleotide sequence: TGTGCCAGCAGCTTATTAAACACCGCGGCTTTCTTT. The rearrangement uses TRBV11-2 and TRBJ1-1; no clear D. Germline CDR1 and CDR2: SGHAT and FQNNGV. The CDR3 has 12 residues. With 2 bases removed from V and 11 bases from J, the gap between germline ends came to 12 bases.

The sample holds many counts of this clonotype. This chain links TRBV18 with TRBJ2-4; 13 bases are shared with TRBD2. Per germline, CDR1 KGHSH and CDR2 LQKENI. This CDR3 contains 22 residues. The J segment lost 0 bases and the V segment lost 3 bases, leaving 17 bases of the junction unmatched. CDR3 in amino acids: CASSPRTGERTSGGIAKNIQYF. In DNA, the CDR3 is TGTGCCAGCTCACCTCGGACAGGGGAGAGGACTAGCGGGGGCATAGCCAAAAACATTCAGTACTTC.

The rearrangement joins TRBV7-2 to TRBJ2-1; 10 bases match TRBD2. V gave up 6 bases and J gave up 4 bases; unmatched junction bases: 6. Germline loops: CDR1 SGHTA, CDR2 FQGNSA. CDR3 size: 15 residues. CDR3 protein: CASRKTSGAYNEQFF. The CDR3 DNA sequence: TGTGCCAGCAGAAAAACTAGCGGGGCTTACAATGAGCAGTTCTTC.

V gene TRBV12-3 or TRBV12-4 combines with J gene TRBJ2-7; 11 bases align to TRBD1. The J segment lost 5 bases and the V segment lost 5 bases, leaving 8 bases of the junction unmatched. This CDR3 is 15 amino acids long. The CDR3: CASSARTGGNNEQYF. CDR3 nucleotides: TGTGCCAGCAGTGCACGGACAGGGGGCAACAACGAGCAGTACTTC.

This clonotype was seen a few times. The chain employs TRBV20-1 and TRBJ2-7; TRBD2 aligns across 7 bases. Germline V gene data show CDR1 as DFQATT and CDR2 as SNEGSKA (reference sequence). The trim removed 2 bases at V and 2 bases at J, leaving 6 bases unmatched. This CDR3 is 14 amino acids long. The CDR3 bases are TGCAGTGCTAGACGTCCTAGCGGTACCTACGAGCAGTACTTC. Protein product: CSARRPSGTYEQYF.

The CDR3 DNA sequence: TGTGCCAGCAGCGTAAGGGGGCAAAGCCCCTACAATGAGCAGTTCTTC. It yields the protein CASSVRGQSPYNEQFF. The rearrangement joins TRBV9 to TRBJ2-1, with 7 bases fitting TRBD1. This CDR3 has 16 residues. V was clipped by 1 base and J by 2 bases; unmatched bases: 6. CDR1 and CDR2 from the germline V gene are SGDLS and YYNGEE.

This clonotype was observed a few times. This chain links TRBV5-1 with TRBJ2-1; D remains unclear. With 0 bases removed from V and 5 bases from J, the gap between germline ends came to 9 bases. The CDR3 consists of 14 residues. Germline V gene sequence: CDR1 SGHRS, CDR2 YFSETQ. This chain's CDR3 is CASSLATQNNEQFF. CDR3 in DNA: TGCGCCAGCAGCTTGGCCACACAGAACAATGAGCAGTTCTTC.

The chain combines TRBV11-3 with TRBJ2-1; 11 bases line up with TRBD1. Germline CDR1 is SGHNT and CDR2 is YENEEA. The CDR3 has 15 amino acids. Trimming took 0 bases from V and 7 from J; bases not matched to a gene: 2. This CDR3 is CASSLEGQGVNEQFF. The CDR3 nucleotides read TGTGCCAGCAGCTTAGAGGGACAGGGGGTTAATGAGCAGTTCTTC. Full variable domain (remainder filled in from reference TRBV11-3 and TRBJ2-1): EAGVVQSPRYKIIEKKQPVAFWCNPISGHNTLYWYLQNLGQGPELLIRYENEEAVDDSQLPKDRFSAERLKGVDSTLKIQPAELGDSAVYLCASSLEGQGVNEQFFGPGTRLTVL.